Presented here are 21 T cell receptor beta chains from one specimen sequenced in a study of OX40 agonist ivuxolimab in advanced cancers. Sequenced by immunoSEQ multiplex PCR; TCRdb stores in-frame clones only, minus some. The sample records some 57,000 clones, about nine tenths being singletons. This specimen consisted of CD4+ or CD8+ T cells sorted from blood, obtained in a trial of the OX40 agonist ivuxolimab. The receptors here all came from an adult with an advanced solid tumor such as melanoma, head and neck, liver or kidney cancer.

V usage is TRBV6-4 and J usage is TRBJ2-1, with a weak D call TRBD2 (6 bases). Germline V gene lookup returns CDR1 MRHNA and CDR2 SNTAGT. V was pared by 6 bases and J by 5 bases, with 11 bases between. The CDR3 is 13 amino acids. CDR3: CASRRDRNNEQFF. The CDR3 DNA follows: TGTGCCAGCAGGCGGGATAGAAACAATGAGCAGTTCTTC.

The V and J genes are TRBV27 and TRBJ2-2; 12 bases are a match to TRBD2. CDR1 is MNHEY, CDR2 SMNVEV, per germline (reference sequence). J gave up 5 bases and V 5 bases, and 6 bases lay outside the gene matches. The CDR3 is 16 residues long. DNA for the CDR3: TGTGCCAGCAGTCTAGCGGGAGGGTCGAGGACCGGGGAGCTGTTTTTT. Encoded protein: CASSLAGGSRTGELFF.

The J gene is TRBJ1-2, the V gene TRBV5-5; no clear D gene. The CDR3 contains 13 residues. The germline V gene has CDR1 SGHKS and CDR2 YYEKEE (reference sequence). V lost 4 bases to trimming and J lost 3 bases, with 10 bases between them. The CDR3 DNA reads TGTGCCAGCAGCCCCCGTGGGGACTATGGCTACACCTTC. It yields the protein CASSPRGDYGYTF.

The rearrangement joins TRBV5-5 to TRBJ2-5; tentatively, D is TRBD1 (5 bases). The V end was cut by 2 bases, the J end by 5 bases, with 10 bases between. The CDR3 is 13 residues long. CDR1 and CDR2 from the germline V gene are SGHKS and YYEKEE (reference sequence). The CDR3 DNA is TGTGCCAGCAGCTTTGTGGGGCTTGAGACCCAGTACTTC. It encodes CASSFVGLETQYF.

The chain links TRBV4-1 to TRBJ2-7; D might be TRBD2 (6 bases). V shed 4 bases and J shed 5 bases, with 21 bases lying between them. The CDR3 spans 16 residues. Germline V lookup: CDR1 MGHRA, CDR2 YSYEKL. The CDR3, as DNA: TGCGCCAGCAGCCGAACTCAAGGAGGAGGGGCGGACGAGCAGTACTTC. It codes for CASSRTQGGGADEQYF.

This chain connects TRBV19 to TRBJ2-6; D unresolved. CDR1 and CDR2 (germline): LNHDA, SQIVND (reference sequence). This CDR3 is 16 amino acids long. With 5 bases removed from V and 0 bases from J, the gap between germline ends came to 11 bases. In nucleotides, the CDR3 is TGTGCCAGTAGTTCGACGGATAGCTCTGGGGCCAACGTCCTGACTTTC. Encoded protein: CASSSTDSSGANVLTF.

V is TRBV28 and J is TRBJ1-5; D might be TRBD1 (6 bases). Germline assignment: CDR1 MDHEN and CDR2 SYDVKM. There are 15 residues in the CDR3. The V end lost 2 bases, the J end lost 3 bases, and 11 bases lay between the germline ends. The CDR3 DNA follows: TGTGCCAGCAGTTTAGCGGACAGAGACAATCAGCCCCAGCATTTT. Protein sequence: CASSLADRDNQPQHF.

J is TRBJ2-5 and V is TRBV10-3; D may be TRBD1 (6 bases). This CDR3 contains 14 residues. CDR1 and CDR2 (germline): ENHRY, SYGVKD. The V and J ends lost 0 bases and 5 bases respectively, with 10 bases between them. The CDR3 spells CAISESWGLETQYF. CDR3 DNA sequence: TGTGCCATCAGTGAGTCTTGGGGGCTGGAGACCCAGTACTTC.

CDR3 in amino acids: CASSLAGTNAYEQYF. The CDR3 DNA reads as TGCGCCAGCAGCTTGGCAGGGACCAACGCTTACGAGCAGTACTTC. This chain connects TRBV5-1 to TRBJ2-7; possibly TRBD1 or TRBD2 for D (5 bases each). Trimming stripped 0 bases from V and 4 bases from J, with 14 bases between. CDR1 is SGHRS and CDR2 is YFSETQ in the germline V gene. This CDR3 has 15 amino acids.

The gene calls are TRBV30 and TRBJ2-2; 10 bases agree with TRBD2. CDR1 is GTSNPN and CDR2 is SVGIG in the germline V gene (reference sequence). This CDR3 region has 16 residues. The V segment lost 0 bases and the J segment 2 bases; nucleotides outside the gene matches: 3. This chain's CDR3 is CAWSVELAGNTGELFF. The CDR3 DNA sequence: TGTGCCTGGAGTGTCGAACTAGCGGGAAACACCGGGGAGCTGTTTTTT.

The chain is built from TRBV6-5 and TRBJ2-7; D may correspond to TRBD1 or TRBD2 (6 bases each). CDR1 and CDR2 (germline): MNHEY, SVGAGI. The CDR3 runs 15 residues. V was pared by 0 bases and J by 6 bases, with 15 bases between. CDR3 bases: TGTGCCAGCAGTTACTCAACAGGGACTCCTCGCGAGCAGTACTTC. Translation gives CASSYSTGTPREQYF.

This rearrangement joins TRBV19 to TRBJ2-2, with D perhaps matching TRBD1 (8 bases). Germline V gene sequence: CDR1 LNHDA, CDR2 SQIVND (reference sequence). V dropped 7 bases and J dropped 4 bases, with 13 bases sitting between them. The CDR3 has 14 amino acids. CDR3 sequence reads: CASINRGGTGELFF. For the CDR3, the DNA is TGTGCCAGTATCAACAGGGGGGGCACCGGGGAGCTGTTTTTT. Drawing the rest from reference TRBV19 and TRBJ2-2, the complete variable domain is DGGITQSPKYLFRKEGQNVTLSCEQNLNHDAMYWYRQDPGQGLRLIYYSQIVNDFQKGDIAEGYSVSREKKESFPLTVTSAQKNPTAFYLCASINRGGTGELFFGEGSRLTVL.

This chain links TRBV4-1 with TRBJ2-2, with D uncertain. The CDR3 totals 16 residues. Germline CDR1 is MGHRA and CDR2 is YSYEKL. The V and J ends lost 4 bases and 2 bases respectively, with 14 bases between them. CDR3 in DNA: TGCGCCAGCAGCCGCGCCCGGACCGCCAACACCGGGGAGCTGTTTTTT. Its translation: CASSRARTANTGELFF.

V and J are TRBV4-1 and TRBJ2-7; no firm D call. CDR1 is MGHRA, CDR2 YSYEKL, per germline. The ends were cut back, 0 bases at V and 8 bases at J, with 14 bases in the middle. The CDR3 covers 14 residues. The CDR3 region has the DNA TGCGCCAGCAGCCAAGATAATCCCGGGCGACAGCAGTACTTC. Translated: CASSQDNPGRQQYF.

This chain links TRBV4-3 with TRBJ2-1; the match to TRBD1 covers 8 bases. In germline, CDR1 is LGHNA, CDR2 YSLEER. This CDR3 region has 18 residues. The junction had 15 bases not matched to a gene; V was cut back by 0 bases and J by 8 bases. The CDR3 DNA sequence: TGCGCCAGCAGCCAAGATCTTGCAGGGGGCCCCAGGGGCCATGAGCAGTTCTTC. Translating gives CASSQDLAGGPRGHEQFF.

The chain recombines TRBV4-3 with TRBJ1-2; unclear D gene. The CDR3 consists of 15 residues. V was pared by 0 bases and J by 4 bases, with 12 bases between. Germline CDR1 is LGHNA and CDR2 is YSLEER. The CDR3 DNA sequence: TGCGCCAGCAGCCAAGATTATGTGCAGTTCTATGGCTACACCTTC. Translating gives CASSQDYVQFYGYTF.

The chain joins TRBV4-3 to TRBJ2-2; D uncertain. CDR3 length equals 17 residues. The V gene lost 0 bases and the J gene lost 2 bases, with 13 bases spanning the gap. Germline assignment: CDR1 LGHNA and CDR2 YSLEER. CDR3 sequence reads: CASSQEVWVYNTGELFF. CDR3 nucleotides: TGCGCCAGCAGCCAAGAGGTATGGGTGTACAACACCGGGGAGCTGTTTTTT.

J is TRBJ2-7 and V is TRBV6-1, with D possibly being TRBD1 or TRBD2 (6 bases each). Germline CDR1 and CDR2: MNHNS and SASEGT. The CDR3 runs 16 residues. V lost 0 bases, J lost 5 bases, and 17 bases lay in between. In nucleotides, the CDR3 is TGTGCCAGCAGTGAAGCCAGGGGCGGGATGATGAACGAGCAGTACTTC. Translated: CASSEARGGMMNEQYF.

The chain carries TRBV4-3 and TRBJ2-3; 8 nucleotides agree with TRBD2. The CDR3 loop spans 16 amino acids. The germline gives CDR1 LGHNA, CDR2 YSLEER. Trimming took 1 base from V and 4 from J; bases not matched to a gene: 7. The CDR3 region has the DNA TGCGCCAGCAGCCAAGGGGACGGGAGGGACCCAGATACGCAGTATTTT. Amino acid sequence: CASSQGDGRDPDTQYF.

This chain links TRBV6-6 with TRBJ1-4, with TRBD1 identical over 9 bases. Germline lookup yields CDR1 MNHNY and CDR2 SVGAGI (reference sequence). This CDR3 has 15 residues. With 5 bases clipped from V and 7 bases from J, the junction kept 8 bases outside the gene matches. CDR3 loop: CASSGTGTHREKLFF. The CDR3 nucleotides read TGTGCCAGCAGTGGGACAGGGACGCATCGTGAAAAACTGTTTTTT.

V and J are TRBV9 and TRBJ2-7; D gene unclear. Germline V gives CDR1 SGDLS, CDR2 YYNGEE. The V end was cut by 3 bases, the J end by 7 bases, with 17 bases between. This CDR3 comprises 14 residues. The CDR3 is CASSGIRSRREQYF. The CDR3 DNA follows: TGTGCCAGCAGCGGCATACGATCCCGCAGGGAGCAGTACTTC.